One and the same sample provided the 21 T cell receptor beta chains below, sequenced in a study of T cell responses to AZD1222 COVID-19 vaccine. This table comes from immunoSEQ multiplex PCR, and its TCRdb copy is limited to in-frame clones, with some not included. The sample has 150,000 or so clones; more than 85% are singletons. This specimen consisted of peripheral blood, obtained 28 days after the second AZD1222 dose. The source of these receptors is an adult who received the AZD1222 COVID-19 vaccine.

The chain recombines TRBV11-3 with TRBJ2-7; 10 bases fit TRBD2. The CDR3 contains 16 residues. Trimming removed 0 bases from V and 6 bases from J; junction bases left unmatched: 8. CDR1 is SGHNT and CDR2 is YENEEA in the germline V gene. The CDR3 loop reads CASSLDLSASGSEQYF. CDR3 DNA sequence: TGTGCCAGCAGCTTAGATCTCTCTGCTAGCGGGAGCGAGCAGTACTTC.

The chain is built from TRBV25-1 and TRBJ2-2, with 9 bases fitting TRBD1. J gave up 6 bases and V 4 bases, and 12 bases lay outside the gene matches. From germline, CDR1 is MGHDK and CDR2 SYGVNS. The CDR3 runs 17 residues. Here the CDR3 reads CASSVQGAHIGAGELFF. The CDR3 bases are TGTGCCAGCAGTGTACAGGGGGCGCATATAGGGGCCGGGGAGCTGTTTTTT.

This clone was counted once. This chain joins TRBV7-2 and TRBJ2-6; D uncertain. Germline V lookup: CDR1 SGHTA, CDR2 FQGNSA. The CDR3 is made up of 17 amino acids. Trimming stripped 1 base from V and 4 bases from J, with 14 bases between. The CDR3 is CASSLGGNGPGANVLTF. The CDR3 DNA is TGTGCCAGCAGCTTAGGTGGGAACGGGCCCGGGGCCAACGTCCTGACTTTC. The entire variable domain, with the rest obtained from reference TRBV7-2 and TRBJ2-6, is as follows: GAGVSQSPSNKVTEKGKDVELRCDPISGHTALYWYRQSLGQGLEFLIYFQGNSAPDKSGLPSDRFSAERTGGSVSTLTIQRTQQEDSAVYLCASSLGGNGPGANVLTFGAGSRLTVL.

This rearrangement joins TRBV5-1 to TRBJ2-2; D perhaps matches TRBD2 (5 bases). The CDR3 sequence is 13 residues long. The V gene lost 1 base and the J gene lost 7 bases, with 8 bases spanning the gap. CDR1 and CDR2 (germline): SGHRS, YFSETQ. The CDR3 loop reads CASSLRGIGELFF. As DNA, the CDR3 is TGCGCCAGCAGCTTGAGAGGGATCGGGGAGCTGTTTTTT.

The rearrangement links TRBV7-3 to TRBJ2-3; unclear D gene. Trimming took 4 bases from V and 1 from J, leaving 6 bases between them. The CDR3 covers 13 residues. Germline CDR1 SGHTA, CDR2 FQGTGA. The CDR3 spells CASSSDGTDTQYF. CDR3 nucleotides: TGTGCCAGCAGCTCCGATGGCACAGATACGCAGTATTTT.

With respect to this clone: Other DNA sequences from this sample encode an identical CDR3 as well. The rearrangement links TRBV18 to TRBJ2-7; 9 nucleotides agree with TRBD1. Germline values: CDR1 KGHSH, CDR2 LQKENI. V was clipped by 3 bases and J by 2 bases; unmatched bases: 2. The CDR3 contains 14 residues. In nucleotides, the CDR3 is TGTGCCAGCTCACCCAGGACAGGGGCCTACGAGCAGTACTTC. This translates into CASSPRTGAYEQYF.

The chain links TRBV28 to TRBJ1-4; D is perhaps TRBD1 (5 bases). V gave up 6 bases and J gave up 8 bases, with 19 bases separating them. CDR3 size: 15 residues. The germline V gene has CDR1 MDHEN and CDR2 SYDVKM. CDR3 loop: CASSTNPGPIEKLFF. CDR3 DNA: TGTGCCAGCAGCACCAATCCGGGACCCATAGAAAAACTGTTTTTT.

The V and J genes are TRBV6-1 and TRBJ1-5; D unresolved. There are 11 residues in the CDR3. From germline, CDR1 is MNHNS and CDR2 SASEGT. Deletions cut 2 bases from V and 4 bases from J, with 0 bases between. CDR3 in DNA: TGTGCCAGCAGTGAAAATCAGCCCCAGCATTTT. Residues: CASSENQPQHF.

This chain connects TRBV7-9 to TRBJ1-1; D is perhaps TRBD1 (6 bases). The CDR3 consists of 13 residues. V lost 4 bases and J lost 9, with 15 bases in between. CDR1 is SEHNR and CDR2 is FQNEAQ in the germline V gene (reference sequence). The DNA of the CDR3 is TGTGCCAGCAGCTCCGAAGGAGGGACAAAAGCTTTCTTT. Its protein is CASSSEGGTKAFF.

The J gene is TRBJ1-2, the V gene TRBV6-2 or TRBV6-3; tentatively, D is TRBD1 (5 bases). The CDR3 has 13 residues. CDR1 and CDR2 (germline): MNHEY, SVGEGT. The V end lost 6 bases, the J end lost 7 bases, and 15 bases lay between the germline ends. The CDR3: CASSTNRGTGYTF. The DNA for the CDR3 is TGTGCCAGCAGCACAAACCGGGGGACTGGCTACACCTTC.

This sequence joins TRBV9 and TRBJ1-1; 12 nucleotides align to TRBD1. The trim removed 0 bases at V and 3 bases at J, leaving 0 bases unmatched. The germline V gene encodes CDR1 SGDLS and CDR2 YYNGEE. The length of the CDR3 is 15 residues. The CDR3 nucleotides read TGTGCCAGCAGCGTAGGGGACAGGGGGCACACTGAAGCTTTCTTT. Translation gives CASSVGDRGHTEAFF.

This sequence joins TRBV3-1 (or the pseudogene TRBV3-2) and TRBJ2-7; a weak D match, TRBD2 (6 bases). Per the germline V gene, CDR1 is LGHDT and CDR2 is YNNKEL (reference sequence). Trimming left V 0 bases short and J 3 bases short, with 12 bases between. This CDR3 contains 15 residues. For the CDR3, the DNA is TGTGCCAGCAGCCAAGATTTGGGACTGGGCTACGAGCAGTACTTC. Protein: CASSQDLGLGYEQYF.

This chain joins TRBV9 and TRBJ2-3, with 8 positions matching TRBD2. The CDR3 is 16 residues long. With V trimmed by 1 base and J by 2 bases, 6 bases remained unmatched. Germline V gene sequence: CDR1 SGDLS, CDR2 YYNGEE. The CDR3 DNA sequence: TGTGCCAGCAGCGTATCTAGCGGGTCCTACACAGATACGCAGTATTTT. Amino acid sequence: CASSVSSGSYTDTQYF.

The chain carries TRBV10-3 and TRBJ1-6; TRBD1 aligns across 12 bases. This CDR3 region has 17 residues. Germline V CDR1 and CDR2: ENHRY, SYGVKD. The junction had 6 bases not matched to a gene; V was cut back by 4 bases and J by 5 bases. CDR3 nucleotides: TGTGCCATCAGTGGCCGTGGGACAGGGGGCAATAATTCACCCCTCCACTTT. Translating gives CAISGRGTGGNNSPLHF.

CDR3 region: CASASLDRSDTQYF. CDR3 sequence (DNA): TGTGCCAGCGCCAGTTTGGACAGATCAGATACGCAGTATTTT. The chain couples TRBV6-5 to TRBJ2-3, with D possibly TRBD1 on 6 matching bases. The CDR3 totals 14 residues. Germline-derived CDR1 and CDR2 are MNHEY and SVGAGI. V dropped 8 bases and J dropped 4 bases, with 16 bases sitting between them.

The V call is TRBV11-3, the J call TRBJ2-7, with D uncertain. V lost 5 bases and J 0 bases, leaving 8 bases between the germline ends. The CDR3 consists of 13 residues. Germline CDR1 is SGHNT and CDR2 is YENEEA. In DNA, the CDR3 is TGTGCCAGCAGCCCCGGAAGCTCCTACGAGCAGTACTTC. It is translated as CASSPGSSYEQYF.

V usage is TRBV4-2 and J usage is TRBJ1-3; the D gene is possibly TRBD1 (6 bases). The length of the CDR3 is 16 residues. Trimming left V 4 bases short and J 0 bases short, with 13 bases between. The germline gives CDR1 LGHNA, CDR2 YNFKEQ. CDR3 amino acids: CASSLKGGDSGNTIYF. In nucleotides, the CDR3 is TGTGCCAGCAGCCTAAAGGGGGGGGACTCTGGAAACACCATATATTTT.

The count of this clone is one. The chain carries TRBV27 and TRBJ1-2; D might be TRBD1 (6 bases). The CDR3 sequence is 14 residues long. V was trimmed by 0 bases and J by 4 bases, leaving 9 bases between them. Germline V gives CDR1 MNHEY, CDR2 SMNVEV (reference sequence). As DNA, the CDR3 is TGTGCCAGCAGTTTATCGTCGGACAGCTATGGCTACACCTTC. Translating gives CASSLSSDSYGYTF.

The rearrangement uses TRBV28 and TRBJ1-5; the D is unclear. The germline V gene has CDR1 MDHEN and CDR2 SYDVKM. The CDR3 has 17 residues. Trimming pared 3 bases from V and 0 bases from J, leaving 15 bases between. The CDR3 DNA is TGTGCCAGCAGTTTCGCGGACGGTCCATATAGCAATCAGCCCCAGCATTTT. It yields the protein CASSFADGPYSNQPQHF.

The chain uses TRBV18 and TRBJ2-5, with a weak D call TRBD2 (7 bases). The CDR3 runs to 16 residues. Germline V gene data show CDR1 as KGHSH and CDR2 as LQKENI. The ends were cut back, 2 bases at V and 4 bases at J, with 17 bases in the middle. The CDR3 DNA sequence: TGTGCCAGCTCACCATTTGCTTCCGCGGGGGCAGAGACCCAGTACTTC. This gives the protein CASSPFASAGAETQYF.

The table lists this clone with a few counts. Here the CDR3 DNA reads TGCAGTGCTAGTGGACAGGGGAGTGCAACAGATACGCAGTATTTT. Translated: CSASGQGSATDTQYF. V and J are TRBV20-1 and TRBJ2-3, with 9 bases identical to TRBD1. The CDR3 spans 15 residues. CDR1 and CDR2 from the germline V gene are DFQATT and SNEGSKA (reference sequence). V trimming: 3 bases; J trimming: 3 bases; junction bases outside the gene matches: 7.